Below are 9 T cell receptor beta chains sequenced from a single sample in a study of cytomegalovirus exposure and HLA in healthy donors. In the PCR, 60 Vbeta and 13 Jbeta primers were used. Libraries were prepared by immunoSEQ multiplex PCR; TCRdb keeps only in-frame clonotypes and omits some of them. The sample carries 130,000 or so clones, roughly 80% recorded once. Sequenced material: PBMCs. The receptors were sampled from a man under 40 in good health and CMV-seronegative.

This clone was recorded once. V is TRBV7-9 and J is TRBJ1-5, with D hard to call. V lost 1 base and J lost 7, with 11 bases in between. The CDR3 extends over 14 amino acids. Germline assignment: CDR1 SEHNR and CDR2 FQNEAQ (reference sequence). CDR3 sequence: CASSLGGAAQPQHF. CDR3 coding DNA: TGTGCCAGCAGCTTAGGGGGAGCAGCGCAGCCCCAGCATTTT.

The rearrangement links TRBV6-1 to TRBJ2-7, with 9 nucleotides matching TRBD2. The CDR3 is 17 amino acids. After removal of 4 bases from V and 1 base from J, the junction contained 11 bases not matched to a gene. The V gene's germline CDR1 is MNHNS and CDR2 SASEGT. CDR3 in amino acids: CASSVPVGAGGSYEQYF. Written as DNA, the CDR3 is TGTGCCAGCAGTGTCCCCGTAGGGGCGGGAGGGTCCTACGAGCAGTACTTC.

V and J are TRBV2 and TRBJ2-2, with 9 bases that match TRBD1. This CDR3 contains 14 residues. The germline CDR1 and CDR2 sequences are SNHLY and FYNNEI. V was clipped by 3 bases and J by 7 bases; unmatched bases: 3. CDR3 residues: CASSDDRGDGELFF. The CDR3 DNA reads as TGTGCCAGCAGTGACGACAGGGGGGACGGGGAGCTGTTTTTT.

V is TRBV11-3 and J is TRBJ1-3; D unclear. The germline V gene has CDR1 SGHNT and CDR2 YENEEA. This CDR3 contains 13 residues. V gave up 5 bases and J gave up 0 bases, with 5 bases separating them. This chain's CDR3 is CASSQNSGNTIYF. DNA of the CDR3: TGTGCCAGCAGCCAAAACTCTGGAAACACCATATATTTT.

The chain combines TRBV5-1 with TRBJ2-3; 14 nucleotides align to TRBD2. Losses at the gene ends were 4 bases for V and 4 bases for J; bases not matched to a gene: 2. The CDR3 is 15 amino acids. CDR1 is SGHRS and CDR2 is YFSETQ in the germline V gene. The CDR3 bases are TGCGCCAGCAGCCAGGGACTAGCGGGAGCAGATACGCAGTATTTT. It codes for CASSQGLAGADTQYF.

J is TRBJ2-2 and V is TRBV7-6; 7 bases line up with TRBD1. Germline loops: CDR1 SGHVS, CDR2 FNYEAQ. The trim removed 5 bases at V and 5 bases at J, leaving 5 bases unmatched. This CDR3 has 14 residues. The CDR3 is CASSPQTGTGELFF. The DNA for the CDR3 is TGTGCCAGCAGCCCGCAGACAGGGACCGGGGAGCTGTTTTTT.

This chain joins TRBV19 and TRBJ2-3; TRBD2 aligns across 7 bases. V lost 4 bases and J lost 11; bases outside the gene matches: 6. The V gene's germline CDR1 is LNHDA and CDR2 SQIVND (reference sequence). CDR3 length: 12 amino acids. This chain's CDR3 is CASSTALAEQYF. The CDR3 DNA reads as TGTGCCAGTAGTACCGCCCTAGCGGAGCAGTATTTT.

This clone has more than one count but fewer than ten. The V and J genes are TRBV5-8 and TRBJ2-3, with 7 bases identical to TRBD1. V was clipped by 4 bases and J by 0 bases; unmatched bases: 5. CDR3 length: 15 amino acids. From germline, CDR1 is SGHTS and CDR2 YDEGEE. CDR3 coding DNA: TGTGCCAGCAGCATCAAGGGGGCTAGCACAGATACGCAGTATTTT. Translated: CASSIKGASTDTQYF.

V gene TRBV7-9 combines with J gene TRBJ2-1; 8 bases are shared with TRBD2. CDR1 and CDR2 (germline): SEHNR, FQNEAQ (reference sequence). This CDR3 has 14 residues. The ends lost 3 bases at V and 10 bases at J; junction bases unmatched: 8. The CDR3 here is CASSFRAGEVEQFF. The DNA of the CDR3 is TGTGCCAGCAGCTTTCGAGCGGGAGAGGTCGAGCAGTTCTTC.